The following is a TCR beta chain sequence with its context. Its antigen is unknown. Sequencing was at deep level. Using immunoSEQ multiplex PCR, the repertoire was profiled, and TCRdb retains in-frame clones only, with some absent. The table includes nearly 1,000,000 clones, roughly 72% detected once. This entry is derived from a study of shared clonotypes between healthy human individuals. With V trimmed by 4 bases and J by 7 bases, 6 bases remained unmatched. There are 14 residues in the CDR3. Per germline, CDR1 KGHSH and CDR2 LQKENI. The study's findings and limits: Among donors, clonotype sharing was expected to be affected by sequencing depth.

The chain couples TRBV18 to TRBJ1-1; 10 bases match TRBD1. The TCR originated in a young man in good health. The sequenced material came from memory CD4+ T cells sorted from blood. As to subset: CD45RA-negative fraction. CDR3: CASSQGQGLDEAFF. In DNA form, the CDR3 reads TGTGCCAGCTCACAGGGACAGGGGTTGGATGAAGCTTTCTTT.